Listed below are T cell receptor beta chains from one sample, sequenced in a study of T cell changes during pregnancy in multiple sclerosis. The method was immunoSEQ multiplex PCR; TCRdb's version includes in-frame clones alone and lacks a portion of them. The table records some 93,000 clones, around 91% of them present only once. Sequenced here: peripheral blood, sampled after pregnancy. The receptor source for this set is a female donor in good health, enrolled as a control in a pregnancy study. Each CDR3 is given with its conserved first and last residue. The D gene is left open where the match is weak. The size of a clone is reported for some rows only, either as once, few or many, or as a class for expanded clones.

J | size | D | V | DNA | CDR3
TRBJ2-3 | NA | TRBD2 | TRBV4-3 | TGCGCCAGCAGCCAAGATCTCGGGGGGGGTACAGATACGCAGTATTTT | CASSQDLGGGTDTQYF
TRBJ1-3 | NA | NA | TRBV7-9 | TGTGCCAGCAGCTACCGGTTAGGGGCCTCTGGAAACACCATATATTTT | CASSYRLGASGNTIYF
TRBJ1-5 | NA | NA | TRBV15 | TGTGCCACCAGCAGAGAAGGGGGCAATCAGCCCCAGCATTTT | CATSREGGNQPQHF
TRBJ2-7 | NA | NA | TRBV6-5 | TGTGCCAGCAGCCGACAGAGTGGGCTCTACGAGCAGTACTTC | CASSRQSGLYEQYF
TRBJ2-5 | NA | NA | TRBV7-6 | TGTGCCAGCAGCTTAGTGGGAGTTGGGGAAGAGACCCAGTACTTC | CASSLVGVGEETQYF
TRBJ1-6 | NA | NA | TRBV7-2 | TGTGCCAGCAGCTTGGGGGCAACAGAGGGTTCACCCCTCCACTTT | CASSLGATEGSPLHF
TRBJ1-4 | NA | TRBD1 | TRBV4-3 | TGCGCCAGCAGCCGCCGAACAGGGGCAACTAATGAAAAACTGTTTTTT | CASSRRTGATNEKLFF
TRBJ2-5 | NA | TRBD1 | TRBV7-7 | TGTGCTAGCAGCTCCTGGGGACAGTCCCAAGAGACCCAGTACTTC | CASSSWGQSQETQYF
TRBJ1-2 | NA | NA | TRBV7-8 | TGTGCCAGCAGCTTGGCAGGGTTTGACTATGGCTACACCTTC | CASSLAGFDYGYTF
TRBJ2-3 | NA | NA | TRBV6-1 | TGTGCCAGCATAATGGGGGCTAGCACAGATACGCAGTATTTT | CASIMGASTDTQYF
TRBJ1-1 | NA | TRBD1 | TRBV7-3 | TGTGCCAGCAGCTTAAGGGCAGGGGGCGGGACTGAAGCTTTCTTT | CASSLRAGGGTEAFF
TRBJ1-1 | NA | TRBD1 | TRBV7-8 | TGTGCCAGCAGCTTAATACAGGGGGCCTGGATCACTGAAGCTTTCTTT | CASSLIQGAWITEAFF
TRBJ2-1 | NA | TRBD2 | TRBV29-1 | TGCAGCGTCGGAAGACTAGCGGGGGCCTCCAATGAGCAGTTCTTC | CSVGRLAGASNEQFF
TRBJ1-2 | many | NA | TRBV4-3 | TGCGCCAGCAGCCAAGATTATGGAGTCTCGCACTATGGCTACACCTTC | CASSQDYGVSHYGYTF
TRBJ2-7 | once | NA | TRBV7-9 | TGTGCCAGCAGCTCCGGGACTTTCTCCTACGAGCAGTACTTC | CASSSGTFSYEQYF
TRBJ2-7 | once | TRBD1 | TRBV13 | TGTGCCAGCAGCTTAAGACAGGGAGCCTACGAGCAGTACTTC | CASSLRQGAYEQYF
TRBJ1-5 | NA | NA | TRBV9 | TGTGCCAGCAGCCCCCAGGGTCAGCCCCAGCATTTT | CASSPQGQPQHF
TRBJ1-4 | NA | NA | TRBV5-5 | TGTGCCAGCAGCCGCAGTTTGGAGGAAAAACTGTTTTTT | CASSRSLEEKLFF
TRBJ1-2 | NA | NA | TRBV5-6 | TGTGCCAGCAGCCCGCCCGACAGCGCGAAAGTGTATGGCTACACCTTC | CASSPPDSAKVYGYTF
TRBJ2-5 | NA | NA | TRBV7-2 | TGTGCCAGCAGCTCTCCACCCCCCGGTTCAGAGACCCAGTACTTC | CASSSPPPGSETQYF
TRBJ2-7 | NA | TRBD2 | TRBV19 | TGTGCCAGTAGTAGCCCGGGACTAGCGAATCCCCTCGAGCAGTACTTC | CASSSPGLANPLEQYF
TRBJ1-3 | NA | TRBD1 | TRBV10-3 | TGTGCCATCAGCCCGGGACAGACCCAAGGAAACACCATATATTTT | CAISPGQTQGNTIYF
TRBJ2-1 | few | NA | TRBV5-6 | TGTGCCAGCAGCTTGGGGACAGTGTCCAATGAGCAGTTCTTC | CASSLGTVSNEQFF
TRBJ1-2 | NA | TRBD1 | TRBV5-1 | TGCGCCAGCAGCTTGGGGGGACAGGGGGTGTATGGCTACACCTTC | CASSLGGQGVYGYTF
TRBJ2-7 | NA | NA | TRBV28 | TGTGCCAGCAGTTTTGACAGGTCTTCCTACGAGCAGTACTTC | CASSFDRSSYEQYF
TRBJ2-7 | NA | NA | TRBV5-5 | TGTGCCAGCAGCCCCCAGGGTTACGAGCAGTACTTC | CASSPQGYEQYF
TRBJ2-6 | NA | NA | TRBV30 | TGTGCCTGGAACGGGGGTCCTGGGGCCAACGTCCTGACTTTC | CAWNGGPGANVLTF
TRBJ2-3 | NA | NA | TRBV4-3 | TGCGCCAGCAGCCAAGATGTGGGGGCCCACACAGATACGCAGTATTTT | CASSQDVGAHTDTQYF
TRBJ1-5 | NA | TRBD1 | TRBV9 | TGTGCCAGCAGCGAGACAGGGTTGGGACAGCCCCAGCATTTT | CASSETGLGQPQHF
TRBJ2-5 | NA | TRBD2 | TRBV7-9 | TGTGCCAGCAGCTTAAACGGGGGGATCGGCGAGACCCAGTACTTC | CASSLNGGIGETQYF
TRBJ2-1 | NA | TRBD1 | TRBV7-3 | TGTGCCAGCAGCTTACTTGGGACAGGGAATGAGCAGTTCTTC | CASSLLGTGNEQFF
TRBJ1-1 | NA | NA | TRBV27 | TGTGCCAGTCACCATCACAGCGACTACGGGACATTCAACACTGAAGCTTTCTTT | CASHHHSDYGTFNTEAFF
TRBJ2-5 | NA | TRBD2 | TRBV5-5 | TGTGCCAGCAGCCGCGGGGGGGAACAAGAGACCCAGTACTTC | CASSRGGEQETQYF
TRBJ2-3 | NA | NA | TRBV28 | TGTGCCAGCAGTTTAGCTAGCAGAGATACGCAGTATTTT | CASSLASRDTQYF
TRBJ1-3 | NA | NA | TRBV4-2 | TGTGCCAGCAGCCACCGTACTGGAAACACCATATATTTT | CASSHRTGNTIYF
TRBJ2-6 | NA | NA | TRBV19 | TGTGCCAGTACTCCTGGGGCCAACGTCCTGACTTTC | CASTPGANVLTF
TRBJ2-1 | NA | NA | TRBV7-6 | TGTGCCAGCAGCCCTAGTAACGTAAATGAGCAGTTCTTC | CASSPSNVNEQFF
TRBJ1-2 | once | TRBD1 | TRBV5-6 | TGTGCCAGCAGCTTGGAGTGGACAGGGAACTATGGCTACACCTTC | CASSLEWTGNYGYTF
TRBJ2-7 | NA | TRBD2 | TRBV7-6 | TGTGCCAGCAGCCCCGTCGGGGCGGGGGTAATCTACGAGCAGTACTTC | CASSPVGAGVIYEQYF
TRBJ2-7 | NA | NA | TRBV5-4 | TGTGCCAGCAGCCCTCTCGGGGGGCGTATCTACGAGCAGTACTTC | CASSPLGGRIYEQYF
TRBJ1-2 | once | TRBD1 | TRBV5-1 | TGCGCCAGCAGCTTGTCCCCTAACCAGGGGGTAGCAAACTATGGCTACACCTTC | CASSLSPNQGVANYGYTF
TRBJ1-6 | NA | NA | TRBV5-1 | TGCGCCAGCAGCATGCGCGGAGAGGGAGCTTCACCCCTCCACTTT | CASSMRGEGASPLHF